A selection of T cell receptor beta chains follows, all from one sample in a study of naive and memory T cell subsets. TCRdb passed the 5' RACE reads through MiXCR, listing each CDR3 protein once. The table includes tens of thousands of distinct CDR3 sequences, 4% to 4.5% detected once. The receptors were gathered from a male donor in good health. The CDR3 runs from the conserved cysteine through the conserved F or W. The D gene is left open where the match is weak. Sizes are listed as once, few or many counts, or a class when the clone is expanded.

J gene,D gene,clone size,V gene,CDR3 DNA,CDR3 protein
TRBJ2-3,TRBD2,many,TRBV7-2,TGTGCCAGCAGCTTTATGTCCCCGGATACTAGCGGGGGGGCAAATACGCAGTATTTT,CASSFMSPDTSGGANTQYF
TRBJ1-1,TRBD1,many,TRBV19,TGTGCCAGTAGTAAAGACAGGGCCGCCACTGAAGCTTTCTTT,CASSKDRAATEAFF
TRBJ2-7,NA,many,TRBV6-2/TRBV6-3,TGTGCCAGCAGTTATGTAATGACGCGAGGGAACGAGCAGTACTTC,CASSYVMTRGNEQYF
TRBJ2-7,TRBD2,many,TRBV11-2,TGTGCCAGCAGCTTAGCGCCGGGAGGGCTTGAGCAGTACTTC,CASSLAPGGLEQYF
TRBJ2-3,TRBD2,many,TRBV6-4,TGTGCCAGCAGTTTAGCGGGGGCGAGCGCAGATACGCAGTATTTT,CASSLAGASADTQYF
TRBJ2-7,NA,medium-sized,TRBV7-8,TGTGCCAGCAGCCTGACTACGGAATACGAGCAGTACTTC,CASSLTTEYEQYF
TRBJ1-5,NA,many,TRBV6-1,TGTGCCAGCAGAGTCCTCCCCAATCGGGGGGGGAATCAGCCCCAGCATTTT,CASRVLPNRGGNQPQHF
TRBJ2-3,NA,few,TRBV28,TGTGCCAGCACCCAATCGGGGGGCCCTAGCACAGATACGCAGTATTTT,CASTQSGGPSTDTQYF
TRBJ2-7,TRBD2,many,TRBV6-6,TGTGCCAGCAGACCATCTAGCGGGGACAAGTACTTC,CASRPSSGDKYF
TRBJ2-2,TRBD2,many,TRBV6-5,TGTGCCAGCACTCTGACTAGCGGGAGGTCGAACACCGGGGAGCTGTTTTTT,CASTLTSGRSNTGELFF
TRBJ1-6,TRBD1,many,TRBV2,TGTGCCAGCAGAGGGACAGAAAATTCACCCCTCCACTTT,CASRGTENSPLHF
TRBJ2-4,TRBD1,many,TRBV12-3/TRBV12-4,TGTGCCAGCAGCCGAGGGACAGGGGGTAGTGGCATTCAGTACTTC,CASSRGTGGSGIQYF
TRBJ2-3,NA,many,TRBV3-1,TGTGCCAGCAGCCAAGGACCGGGGTACACAGATACGCAGTATTTT,CASSQGPGYTDTQYF
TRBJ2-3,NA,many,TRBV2,TGTGCCAGCAGTGACGGGGCCTCATGGGACCGAAGATTCACAGATACGCAGTATTTT,CASSDGASWDRRFTDTQYF
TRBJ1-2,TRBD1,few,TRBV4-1,TGCGCCAGCAGCCCCCCGACAGGGTTTGGTGGCTACACCTTC,CASSPPTGFGGYTF
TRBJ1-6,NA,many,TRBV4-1,TGCGCCAGCAGCCAAGCAGGGGAAGCTTATAATTCACCCCTCCACTTT,CASSQAGEAYNSPLHF
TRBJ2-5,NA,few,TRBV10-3,TGTGCCATCAATGATCCTAACCAAGAGACCCAGTACTTC,CAINDPNQETQYF
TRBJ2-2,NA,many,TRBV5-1,TGCGCCAGCAGCATCCGGGACACCGGGGAGCTGTTTTTT,CASSIRDTGELFF
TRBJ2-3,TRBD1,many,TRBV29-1,TGCAGCGTTGAGGACAGGGGGGTCGATACGCAGTATTTT,CSVEDRGVDTQYF
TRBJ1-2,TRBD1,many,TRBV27,TGTGCCAGCAGTTTCGCAGGGGGACCTAACTATGGCTACACCTTC,CASSFAGGPNYGYTF
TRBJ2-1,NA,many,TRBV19,TGTGCCAGTACCGCATGGGGCGGCAATGAGCAGTTCTTC,CASTAWGGNEQFF
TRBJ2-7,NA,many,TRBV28,TGTGCCAGCAGCATACCAAGGAGCTCGTCCTACGAGCAGTACTTC,CASSIPRSSSYEQYF
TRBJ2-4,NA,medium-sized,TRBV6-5,TGTGCCAGCAGATTGGCCGGGCCTGGGGACATTCAGTACTTC,CASRLAGPGDIQYF